The T cell receptor (beta chain) described here comes from a study of shared clonotypes between healthy human individuals. Study-level points and caveats: Richness estimates generally favored naive over memory subsets.

Some clones are missing from TCRdb's copy, which holds only in-frame ones; the method was immunoSEQ multiplex PCR. Here the sample spans 95,000 to 120,000 clones, around two thirds being singletons. As for this clone: The antigen remains unidentified.

Germline values: CDR1 SGHKS, CDR2 YYEKEE (reference sequence). The ends were cut back, 7 bases at V and 7 bases at J, with 21 bases in the middle. The CDR3 runs to 14 residues. All donors were healthy HIV-negative adults lacking recent acute infections or vaccinations. Each donor was a Caucasian adult residing in Nashville, Tennessee. Sample: memory CD8+ T cells sorted from blood. The sample's subset: CD45RO+ cells pooled with CCR7-negative TemRA cells. This TCR was recovered from a woman between 25 and 40 years old in good health. The chain has TRBV5-5 and TRBJ2-7; D not resolved. The CDR3: CASGRTGTAWEQYF. Written as DNA, the CDR3 is TGTGCCAGCGGCCGGACCGGCACGGCTTGGGAGCAGTACTTC.